This section outlines one T cell receptor beta chain sequence together with its context. The data originate from a study of blood T cell repertoires in COVID-19. Produced via immunoSEQ multiplex PCR; TCRdb's table is partial and in-frame only. The sample lists about 150,000 clones, roughly 88% occurring once. Germline V gene data show CDR1 as SGHRS and CDR2 as YFSETQ. The CDR3 has 13 amino acids. With 3 bases removed from V and 5 bases from J, the gap between germline ends came to 10 bases. The TCR was taken from a woman aged 55-69 years with COVID-19, enrolled during active disease. Sequencing used peripheral blood. The chain combines TRBV5-1 with TRBJ2-3; D remains ambiguous. Written as DNA, the CDR3 is TGCGCCAGCAGCTCCTCAGTCCAAGATACGCAGTATTTT. It translates to CASSSSVQDTQYF.